This note documents a single T cell receptor beta chain sequence. Antigen unknown. This sample was included in a study of cytomegalovirus exposure and HLA in healthy donors. Study summary: The 110 million or so unique TCR beta sequences, from about 180 million T cells, were found by an earlier analysis. Broader study findings: The authors reported that TCR beta sequences could predict HLA-A and HLA-B alleles. These predictions were accurate for most subjects in the first cohort.

Germline V gene data show CDR1 as SGDLS and CDR2 as YYNGEE. The CDR3 is 13 amino acids. Trimming pared 2 bases from V and 8 bases from J, leaving 13 bases between. The PCR had 60 Vbeta and 13 Jbeta primers. Assay used: immunoSEQ multiplex PCR; TCRdb lists only in-frame clones, some missing. The repertoire holds about 130,000 clones, with roughly 80% as singletons. V usage is TRBV9 and J usage is TRBJ1-2; D ambiguous. Sequencing was done on a sample of PBMCs. The sequence derives from a middle-aged man in good health and CMV-seronegative. Here the CDR3 reads CASSVVPRRGYTF. Written as DNA, the CDR3 is TGTGCCAGCAGCGTCGTGCCTAGGAGGGGCTACACCTTC. The full variable domain, rest sourced from reference TRBV9 and TRBJ1-2, is DSGVTQTPKHLITATGQRVTLRCSPRSGDLSVYWYQQSLDQGLQFLIQYYNGEERAKGNILERFSAQQFPDLHSELNLSSLELGDSALYFCASSVVPRRGYTFGSGTRLTVV.